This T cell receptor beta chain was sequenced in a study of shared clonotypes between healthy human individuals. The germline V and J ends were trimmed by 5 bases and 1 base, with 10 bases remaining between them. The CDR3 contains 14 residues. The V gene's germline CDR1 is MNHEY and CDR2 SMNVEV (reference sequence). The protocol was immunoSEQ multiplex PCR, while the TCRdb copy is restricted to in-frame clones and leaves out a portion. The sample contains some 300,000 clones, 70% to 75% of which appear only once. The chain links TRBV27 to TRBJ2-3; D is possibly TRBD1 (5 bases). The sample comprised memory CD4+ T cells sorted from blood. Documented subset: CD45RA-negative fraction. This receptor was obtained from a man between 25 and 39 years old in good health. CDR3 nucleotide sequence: TGTGCCAGCAGTCAACAGGACCGCACAGATACGCAGTATTTT. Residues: CASSQQDRTDTQYF.